This T cell receptor (beta chain) derives from a study of T cell responses to AZD1222 COVID-19 vaccine. Notes on this clone: Its antigen is not known.

Sequenced by immunoSEQ multiplex PCR; TCRdb stores in-frame clones only, minus some. The data show about 180,000 clones, about 93% seen once. V dropped 4 bases and J dropped 3; count of bases not matched to a gene: 4. Germline V gives CDR1 LGHDT, CDR2 YNNKEL (reference sequence). The CDR3 extends over 15 amino acids. Study-wide results and limits: Among those given AZD1222, only five to seven were seropositive at baseline. Repertoire sampling happened only post peak T cell response.

The chain is built from TRBV3-1 (or the pseudogene TRBV3-2) and TRBJ2-2, with TRBD2 matching 8 bases. The source was peripheral blood, collected 28 days after the second dose of the MenACWY control vaccine. The sequence came from an adult who received the MenACWY meningococcal vaccine as a control. The CDR3 is CASSRGSGDTGELFF. Here the CDR3 DNA reads TGTGCCAGCAGCCGGGGTAGCGGGGACACCGGGGAGCTGTTTTTT.